The clone carrying this TCR beta chain was detected once. What it recognizes is unknown. V was cut by 3 bases and J by 16 bases, with 27 bases left in between. The CDR3 covers 16 residues. Germline V gives CDR1 SGHAT, CDR2 FQNNGV. This sample was taken from a study of tumor-infiltrating lymphocytes in primary liver carcinoma. Overall study context: The patient population consisted of men and women between 30 and 69 years of age. Spanning 4.2 to 10 cm, the tumors were T1-T3 N0M0. Whole-study results and caveats: Only about 7-25% of top clones were detected in each of the five tumor regions.

Unsorted bulk tissue (roughly 17-34 mg) underwent RNA and DNA co-extraction. Production of TCR beta cDNA used roughly 0.55 ug total RNA together with a constant-region primer. Slightly modified ARM-PCR served as the procedure for the TCR beta libraries. These libraries came from three rounds of nested multiplex PCR. TRBV1-TRBV30 forward and Cbeta reverse primers drove the first two roughly 9-cycle rounds. One entry per CDR3 protein results from TCRdb running MiXCR on the multiplex PCR reads. The sample yields tens of thousands of distinct CDR3 sequences, 72% seen once. This chain joins TRBV11-2 and TRBJ2-2; D might be TRBD1 or TRBD2, each matching 5 bases. The sequencing input was liver tumor tissue from sampling region 1. Subset in this sample: tumor region T1, superior pole. The sequence was collected from a man aged 35 to 55 with primary liver carcinoma and hepatitis B virus infection. The DNA for the CDR3 is TGTGCCAGCAGCTTTGAAGATCATGATGGGACCGGGGACCCGTTTTTT. The encoded protein is CASSFEDHDGTGDPFF.